The 20 T cell receptor beta chains below come from one sample, sequenced in a study of T cells in localized non-small cell lung cancer. The repertoire was sequenced with immunoSEQ multiplex PCR; TCRdb's copy has only in-frame clones and lacks some. The sample has roughly 67,000 clones; 84% are singletons. The sample consisted of peripheral blood, taken before any cancer treatment. The source is an older female donor with stage I lung adenocarcinoma.

This clone was counted a few times. This chain connects TRBV7-9 to TRBJ1-1, with TRBD1 identical over 8 bases. CDR3 length: 14 amino acids. The germline V gene has CDR1 SEHNR and CDR2 FQNEAQ (reference sequence). V gave up 4 bases and J gave up 4 bases; unmatched junction bases: 5. The CDR3 DNA sequence: TGTGCCAGCAGCTATTCGGACAGGGCCACTGAAGCTTTCTTT. It yields the protein CASSYSDRATEAFF.

This chain uses TRBV10-2 with TRBJ1-5, with unresolved D. Trimming removed 0 bases at V and 11 bases at J, with 11 bases between. Germline CDR1 WSHSY, CDR2 SAAADI. The CDR3 totals 13 residues. CDR3 residues: CASSESMVGTQHF. CDR3 coding DNA: TGCGCCAGCAGTGAGTCGATGGTCGGGACCCAGCATTTT.

The genes are TRBV18 and TRBJ1-1; D perhaps matches TRBD1 (5 bases). The CDR3 loop spans 15 amino acids. Deletions cut 1 base from V and 1 base from J, with 10 bases between. Germline V gene lookup returns CDR1 KGHSH and CDR2 LQKENI. The CDR3 here is CASSPRFRENTEAFF. The CDR3 nucleotides read TGTGCCAGCTCACCACGTTTCAGGGAGAACACTGAAGCTTTCTTT.

This sequence joins TRBV14 and TRBJ2-1; D possibly matches TRBD1 or TRBD2 (5 bases each). Germline V gene lookup returns CDR1 SGHDN and CDR2 FVKESK. Trimming shortened V by 0 bases and J by 10 bases, and 10 bases separated the two germline ends. The CDR3 length is 13 residues. Written as DNA, the CDR3 is TGTGCCAGCAGCCAAGAGTCGGGACGCGAGCAGTTCTTC. Protein sequence: CASSQESGREQFF.

The gene calls are TRBV5-7 and TRBJ2-7; D might be TRBD1 (6 bases). TRBV5-7 is an open reading frame, and its role is uncertain. V was clipped by 3 bases and J by 1 base, with 14 bases between them. The CDR3 contains 15 residues. The CDR3 sequence is CASSSGKGGSYEQYF. CDR3 DNA: TGTGCCAGCAGCTCTGGGAAAGGGGGTTCCTACGAGCAGTACTTC.

This clone was seen only a few times. The chain has TRBV27 and TRBJ1-6; possible D gene TRBD1, 5 bases. This CDR3 comprises 15 residues. The V and J ends lost 0 bases and 9 bases respectively, with 12 bases between them. The germline CDR1 and CDR2 sequences are MNHEY and SMNVEV (reference sequence). The CDR3 is CASSLSGDGGSPLHF. The CDR3 DNA reads as TGTGCCAGCAGTTTATCAGGGGATGGTGGTTCACCCCTCCACTTT.

The rearrangement links TRBV19 to TRBJ1-2; D perhaps matches TRBD1 (6 bases). The V end was cut by 8 bases, the J end by 5 bases, with 18 bases between. Germline V gives CDR1 LNHDA, CDR2 SQIVND (reference sequence). The CDR3 covers 14 residues. The CDR3 bases are TGTGCCAGTCGAAAAACAGGGTCGGAGTATGGCTACACCTTC. Translated: CASRKTGSEYGYTF. Drawing the rest from reference TRBV19 and TRBJ1-2, the complete variable domain is DGGITQSPKYLFRKEGQNVTLSCEQNLNHDAMYWYRQDPGQGLRLIYYSQIVNDFQKGDIAEGYSVSREKKESFPLTVTSAQKNPTAFYLCASRKTGSEYGYTFGSGTRLTVV.

This chain joins TRBV9 and TRBJ2-7; D not certain. Germline V lookup: CDR1 SGDLS, CDR2 YYNGEE. The CDR3 runs to 15 residues. Deletions cut 0 bases from V and 2 bases from J, with 12 bases between. In nucleotides, the CDR3 is TGTGCCAGCAGCGTAGATTCGGGCAGCACCTACGAGCAGTACTTC. It codes for CASSVDSGSTYEQYF. Full variable domain (missing parts from reference TRBV9 and TRBJ2-7): DSGVTQTPKHLITATGQRVTLRCSPRSGDLSVYWYQQSLDQGLQFLIQYYNGEERAKGNILERFSAQQFPDLHSELNLSSLELGDSALYFCASSVDSGSTYEQYFGPGTRLTVT.

V and J are TRBV7-8 and TRBJ1-4; D gene ambiguous. The germline V gene has CDR1 SGHVS and CDR2 FQNEAQ. Deletions cut 2 bases from V and 7 bases from J, with 11 bases between. This CDR3 region has 14 residues. In DNA, the CDR3 is TGTGCCAGCAGCTTATCGGGGTTCAGTGAAAAACTGTTTTTT. It specifies CASSLSGFSEKLFF.

This CDR3 is CASSPEAGETQYF. CDR3 sequence (DNA): TGTGCCAGCTCACCAGAAGCTGGAGAGACCCAGTACTTC. This chain joins TRBV18 and TRBJ2-5, with D unresolved. Germline V gives CDR1 KGHSH, CDR2 LQKENI. Trimming removed 2 bases from V and 4 bases from J, with 8 bases in between. This CDR3 region has 13 residues.

A word on this clone: Other DNA sequences from this sample encode an identical CDR3 as well. This chain joins TRBV5-1 and TRBJ1-5, with TRBD1 as a possible D gene (5 bases). CDR1 is SGHRS, CDR2 YFSETQ, per germline. CDR3 length equals 14 residues. Trimming took 0 bases from V and 1 from J, leaving 5 bases between them. The CDR3 loop is CASSLGGSNQPQHF. DNA of the CDR3: TGCGCCAGCAGCTTGGGGGGGAGCAATCAGCCCCAGCATTTT.

The V gene is TRBV7-9, the J gene TRBJ2-4; D is unresolved. Between the trimmed V and J ends, which lost 3 bases and 1 base, there was a span of 4 bases. The CDR3 is 13 amino acids. Germline assignment: CDR1 SEHNR and CDR2 FQNEAQ (reference sequence). The CDR3: CASSLSAKNIQYF. In nucleotides, the CDR3 is TGTGCCAGCAGCTTGTCGGCCAAAAACATTCAGTACTTC.

This clone showed up just once. The V gene is TRBV6-1, the J gene TRBJ1-5, with 7 bases that match TRBD1. Per the germline V gene, CDR1 is MNHNS and CDR2 is SASEGT. V shed 0 bases, J shed 13 bases, and the junction held 21 bases outside the gene matches. The CDR3 runs 18 residues. The CDR3 sequence: CASSEADSERGRLRLQHF. The CDR3 coding sequence is TGTGCCAGCAGTGAAGCGGATTCGGAGAGGGGGCGCCTAAGGTTGCAGCATTTT.

V and J are TRBV7-2 and TRBJ2-1; the D gene could be TRBD1 or TRBD2 (5 bases each). Trimming pared 5 bases from V and 13 bases from J, leaving 18 bases between. CDR3 length: 13 residues. Per germline, CDR1 SGHTA and CDR2 FQGNSA. The DNA for the CDR3 is TGTGCCAGCAGCACCGGGGCTACAATGTACCAGTTCTTC. Translating it yields CASSTGATMYQFF.

This chain uses TRBV7-9 with TRBJ1-1, with D possibly TRBD1 on 6 matching bases. CDR1 is SEHNR, CDR2 FQNEAQ, per germline (reference sequence). The CDR3 is 15 amino acids. Trimming took off 5 bases at V and 5 bases at J, with 18 bases between the two ends. The CDR3: CASSPDKGGWTEAFF. CDR3 bases: TGTGCCAGCAGCCCGGACAAAGGGGGATGGACTGAAGCTTTCTTT.

The V gene is TRBV7-3, the J gene TRBJ2-1; D might be TRBD2 (6 bases). The V gene's germline CDR1 is SGHTA and CDR2 FQGTGA. Trimming took off 1 base at V and 10 bases at J, with 20 bases between the two ends. CDR3 length: 16 amino acids. CDR3 protein: CASSLNLRGSGQEQFF. The CDR3 DNA reads TGTGCCAGCAGCTTAAACCTACGGGGGTCCGGTCAGGAGCAGTTCTTC.

CDR3 protein: CASSLGGTSSNYEQYF. The CDR3, as DNA: TGCGCCAGCAGCTTGGGGGGGACTAGCTCTAACTACGAGCAGTACTTC. This sequence joins TRBV5-1 and TRBJ2-7, with 9 bases aligning to TRBD2. Germline V gene data show CDR1 as SGHRS and CDR2 as YFSETQ. This CDR3 region has 16 residues. J was trimmed by 3 bases and V by 0 bases; bases with no gene match: 7.

This chain joins TRBV5-1 and TRBJ1-5, with D unresolved. The ends were cut back, 0 bases at V and 0 bases at J, with 4 bases in the middle. The CDR3 has 14 residues. CDR1 is SGHRS, CDR2 YFSETQ, per germline. The CDR3 reads CASSLDGSNQPQHF. Here the CDR3 DNA reads TGCGCCAGCAGCTTGGATGGTAGCAATCAGCCCCAGCATTTT. Together with reference TRBV5-1 and TRBJ1-5, the CDR3 gives the full variable domain: KAGVTQTPRYLIKTRGQQVTLSCSPISGHRSVSWYQQTPGQGLQFLFEYFSETQRNKGNFPGRFSGRQFSNSRSEMNVSTLELGDSALYLCASSLDGSNQPQHFGDGTRLSIL.

V usage is TRBV6-5 and J usage is TRBJ1-6; no definite D call. The germline CDR1 and CDR2 sequences are MNHEY and SVGAGI. The CDR3 sequence is 13 residues long. V was cut by 6 bases and J by 6 bases, with 9 bases left in between. CDR3 sequence: CASRKQSNSPLHF. The CDR3 region has the DNA TGTGCCAGCAGAAAACAGTCTAATTCACCCCTCCACTTT.

The chain recombines TRBV21-1 with TRBJ2-5; whether TRBD2, the table's D call, matches the DNA was not checked. TRBV21-1 is deemed a pseudogene. This CDR3 spans 15 amino acids. CDR3 bases: TGTGCCAGCAGCAGGAGGGACGAGGAAAGAGAGACCCAGTACTTC. The encoded protein is CASSRRDEERETQYF.